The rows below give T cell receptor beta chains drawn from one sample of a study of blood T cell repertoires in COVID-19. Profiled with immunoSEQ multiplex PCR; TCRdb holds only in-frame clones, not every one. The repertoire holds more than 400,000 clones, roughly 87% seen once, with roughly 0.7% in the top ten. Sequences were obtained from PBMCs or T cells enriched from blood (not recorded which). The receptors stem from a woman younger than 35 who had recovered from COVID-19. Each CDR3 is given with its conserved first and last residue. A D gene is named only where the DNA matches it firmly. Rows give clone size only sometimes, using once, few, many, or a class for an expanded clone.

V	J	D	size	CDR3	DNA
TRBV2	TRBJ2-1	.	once	CASSVSFSYNEQFF	TGTGCCAGCAGTGTTAGCTTTTCCTACAATGAGCAGTTCTTC
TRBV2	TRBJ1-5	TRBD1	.	CASRISPQGINQPQHF	TGTGCCAGCAGAATATCCCCACAGGGGATCAATCAGCCCCAGCATTTT
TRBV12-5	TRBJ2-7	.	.	CASGYSSYEQYF	TGTGCTAGTGGTTATAGCTCCTACGAGCAGTACTTC
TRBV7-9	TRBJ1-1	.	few	CASSLIGAKGYTEAFF	TGTGCCAGCAGCCTCATAGGGGCAAAGGGTTACACTGAAGCTTTCTTT
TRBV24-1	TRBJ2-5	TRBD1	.	CATSGVGQGVETQYF	TGTGCCACCAGTGGGGTCGGGCAGGGGGTGGAGACCCAGTACTTC
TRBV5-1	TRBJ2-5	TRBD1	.	CASSLGLWTGEETQYF	TGCGCCAGCAGCTTGGGTCTATGGACAGGGGAAGAGACCCAGTACTTC
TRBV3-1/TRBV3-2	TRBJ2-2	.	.	CASSQENRVDKRATGELFF	TGTGCCAGCAGCCAAGAAAACAGGGTGGATAAGAGAGCGACCGGGGAGCTGTTTTTT
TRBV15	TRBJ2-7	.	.	CATSTSVRRVRERPYEQYF	TGTGCCACCAGCACCTCGGTCAGGCGAGTAAGAGAAAGACCCTACGAGCAGTACTTC
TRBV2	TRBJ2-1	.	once	CASSRRDLSYNEQFF	TGTGCCAGCAGCCGCCGGGACTTGTCCTACAATGAGCAGTTCTTC
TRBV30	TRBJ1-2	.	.	CAWSRSYGYTF	TGTGCCTGGAGTCGTAGCTATGGCTACACCTTC
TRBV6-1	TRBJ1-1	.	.	CASSEWQNTEAFF	TGTGCCAGCAGTGAATGGCAGAACACTGAAGCTTTCTTT
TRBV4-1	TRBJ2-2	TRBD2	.	CASSQGLAGWANTGELFF	TGCGCCAGCAGCCAAGGGCTAGCGGGATGGGCGAACACCGGGGAGCTGTTTTTT
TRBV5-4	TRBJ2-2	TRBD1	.	CASSKGQLNTGELFF	TGTGCCAGCAGCAAGGGACAGCTGAACACCGGGGAGCTGTTTTTT
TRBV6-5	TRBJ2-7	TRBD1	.	CASRPYRGAYEQYF	TGTGCCAGCAGGCCTTACAGGGGGGCGTACGAGCAGTACTTC
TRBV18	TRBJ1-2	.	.	CASSPSAAGENGYTF	TGTGCCAGCTCACCATCCGCGGCAGGGGAGAATGGCTACACCTTC
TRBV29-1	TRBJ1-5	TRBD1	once	CSYSYTGGQPQHF	TGCAGCTACTCCTATACAGGGGGTCAGCCCCAGCATTTT